In this sample, the clone carrying this T cell receptor beta chain turned up many times. Its antigen is unidentified. The TCR cDNA carried a universal primer site and UMIs from 5'RACE template switching. One entry per CDR3 protein, called by TCRdb with MiXCR from the 5' RACE reads. The repertoire holds about 340,000 distinct CDR3 sequences, with approximately 9% as singletons. This entry comes from a study of T cells after yellow fever vaccination. The V end lost 7 bases, the J end lost 0 bases, and 12 bases lay between the germline ends. Germline-derived CDR1 and CDR2 are SEHNR and FQNEAQ (reference sequence). This CDR3 has 14 residues. General study points: Re-detected after boosting: most primary clones, almost 97% of CD4 and roughly 88% of CD8. Just a small share of clonotypes turned up in the CD4 compartment as well as the CD8 compartment. Contamination of FACS-sorted repertoires by abundant clonotypes from the bulk population could occur.

V gene TRBV7-9 combines with J gene TRBJ2-5, with D possibly matching TRBD2 (5 bases). The sequenced sample was PBMCs, obtained on the day of the first yellow fever vaccination. This TCR derives from a man aged 18 to 35 who received the YFV17D yellow fever vaccine. The DNA for the CDR3 is TGTGCCAGCACCGGGATGACGTACCAAGAGACCCAGTACTTC. This translates into CASTGMTYQETQYF.